Below are 2 T cell receptor beta chains sequenced from a single sample in a study of blood T cell repertoires in COVID-19. Clones were read by immunoSEQ multiplex PCR, and TCRdb kept only the in-frame ones, dropping some. The data show roughly 100,000 clones, 80% to 90% seen once. The specimen sequenced was peripheral blood. All receptors come from a man older than 75 with COVID-19, enrolled during active disease.

The chain links TRBV28 to TRBJ2-3, with 15 bases aligning to TRBD2. CDR3 length equals 15 residues. Germline V gene sequence: CDR1 MDHEN, CDR2 SYDVKM. V dropped 6 bases and J dropped 5; count of bases not matched to a gene: 3. The CDR3 sequence is CASSPGLAGGDTQYF. The CDR3 nucleotides are TGTGCCAGCAGCCCGGGACTAGCGGGAGGAGATACGCAGTATTTT.

V and J are TRBV5-4 and TRBJ2-2; 11 bases align to TRBD2. The germline V gene encodes CDR1 SGHNT and CDR2 YYREEE (reference sequence). The CDR3 covers 16 residues. V lost 4 bases to trimming and J lost 5 bases; unmatched junction nucleotides: 7. CDR3 amino acids: CASSPQLAGATGELFF. The CDR3, as DNA: TGTGCCAGCAGCCCCCAACTAGCGGGAGCGACCGGGGAGCTGTTTTTT.